What follows are 10 T cell receptor beta chains derived from one specimen sequenced in a study of cytomegalovirus exposure and HLA in healthy donors. Profiling relied on immunoSEQ multiplex PCR, and the TCRdb table lists in-frame clones only, not all of them. The repertoire includes more than 100,000 clones, 85% to 90% of them detected once, and about 1.5% sits in the top ten. Sample: PBMCs. All receptors come from a man aged 25 to 45 in good health and CMV-seronegative.

The chain recombines TRBV7-6 with TRBJ1-5; a possible D gene is TRBD1 (5 bases). Germline CDR1 reads SGHVS; CDR2 reads FNYEAQ. The CDR3 is 19 residues long. The ends were cut back, 1 base at V and 1 base at J, with 20 bases in the middle. CDR3 loop: CASSLGGVSQGGSNQPQHF. Written as DNA, the CDR3 is TGTGCCAGCAGCTTAGGCGGGGTAAGCCAGGGAGGAAGCAATCAGCCCCAGCATTTT.

The chain carries TRBV5-6 and TRBJ1-2, with D tentatively TRBD1 (6 bases). Germline V CDR1 and CDR2: SGHDT, YYEEEE. V lost 0 bases, J lost 0 bases, and 15 bases lay in between. CDR3 size: 17 residues. CDR3 sequence reads: CASSLAWREGANYGYTF. CDR3 nucleotide sequence: TGTGCCAGCAGCTTGGCCTGGAGGGAGGGGGCTAACTATGGCTACACCTTC.

The chain recombines TRBV19 with TRBJ1-2, with D maybe TRBD1 (5 bases). Trimming shortened V by 3 bases and J by 6 bases, and 11 bases separated the two germline ends. Germline V CDR1 and CDR2: LNHDA, SQIVND (reference sequence). This CDR3 has 13 amino acids. CDR3 loop: CASSIRAGDGYTF. The CDR3 region has the DNA TGTGCCAGTAGTATCAGGGCAGGAGATGGCTACACCTTC.

The rearrangement joins TRBV19 to TRBJ1-2, with 7 bases aligning to TRBD1. The V and J ends lost 1 base and 4 bases, in that order; junction bases with no gene match: 9. Per germline, CDR1 LNHDA and CDR2 SQIVND (reference sequence). The CDR3 totals 16 residues. CDR3 loop: CASSIGPQGSLYGYTF. CDR3 coding DNA: TGTGCCAGTAGTATAGGCCCACAGGGGAGTCTCTATGGCTACACCTTC.

The chain combines TRBV19 with TRBJ2-6; no clear D gene. V was pared by 6 bases and J by 0 bases, with 9 bases between. CDR3 length: 15 residues. Germline-derived CDR1 and CDR2 are LNHDA and SQIVND (reference sequence). CDR3 DNA: TGTGCCAGTAGCCTCCCGGGCTCTGGGGCCAACGTCCTGACTTTC. This translates into CASSLPGSGANVLTF.

This clone has only one observation. The chain links TRBV7-9 to TRBJ2-7, with D possibly being TRBD1 (5 bases). The ends were cut back, 6 bases at V and 2 bases at J, with 17 bases in the middle. The CDR3 runs to 15 residues. Germline CDR1 is SEHNR and CDR2 is FQNEAQ (reference sequence). This chain's CDR3 is CASSTIIQVPYEQYF. CDR3 bases: TGTGCCAGCAGTACTATTATACAGGTACCCTACGAGCAGTACTTC.

This clone has just a few counts. This chain links TRBV18 with TRBJ1-6; D remains ambiguous. The germline V gene encodes CDR1 KGHSH and CDR2 LQKENI. Trimming shortened V by 3 bases and J by 5 bases, and 8 bases separated the two germline ends. This CDR3 is 14 amino acids long. DNA for the CDR3: TGTGCCAGCTCACCTGTCGGTGATAATTCACCCCTCCACTTT. This encodes CASSPVGDNSPLHF.

The V gene is TRBV11-1, the J gene TRBJ2-7, with D perhaps matching TRBD1 (5 bases). CDR1 and CDR2 from the germline V gene are SGHAT and FQDESV (reference sequence). The V and J ends lost 5 bases and 2 bases respectively, with 10 bases between them. The CDR3 is 13 amino acids. The chain's CDR3 is CASSRDRTYEQYF. The CDR3 DNA is TGTGCCAGCAGCAGAGACAGAACCTACGAGCAGTACTTC. Variable domain in full (rest from reference TRBV11-1 and TRBJ2-7): EAEVAQSPRYKITEKSQAVAFWCDPISGHATLYWYRQILGQGPELLVQFQDESVVDDSQLPKDRFSAERLKGVDSTLKIQPAELGDSAMYLCASSRDRTYEQYFGPGTRLTVT.

This clone was detected a few times. J is TRBJ2-7 and V is TRBV4-1; D not resolved. Per the germline V gene, CDR1 is MGHRA and CDR2 is YSYEKL. There are 14 residues in the CDR3. The V gene lost 3 bases and the J gene lost 1 base, with 10 bases spanning the gap. CDR3 DNA: TGCGCCAGCAGCCAGGCGGAAGTGTCCTACGAGCAGTACTTC. As protein: CASSQAEVSYEQYF.

The V call is TRBV2, the J call TRBJ2-7; D not resolved. Trimming removed 5 bases at V and 0 bases at J, with 11 bases between. From germline, CDR1 is SNHLY and CDR2 FYNNEI. The CDR3 has 14 amino acids. CDR3 amino acids: CASSPNNPSYEQYF. CDR3 coding DNA: TGTGCCAGCAGTCCCAACAATCCCTCCTACGAGCAGTACTTC.